These T cell receptor beta chains were read from a single sample in a study of T cells in localized non-small cell lung cancer. Assay: immunoSEQ multiplex PCR; the TCRdb copy retains only in-frame clones and omits some. The sample records approximately 41,000 clones, about 91% being singletons. Sequenced here: PBMCs, sampled before any cancer treatment. All receptors derive from a woman aged 35-75 years with stage II lung adenocarcinoma. CDR3s include the opening cysteine and the closing phenylalanine or tryptophan. A D gene is named only where the DNA matches it firmly. Clone size is not always given. Where it is, it says once, few, many or a class for expanded clones.

TRBJ1-2	NA	TRBV23-1	TRBD1	TGCGCCAGCAGCGGAAGTCGGACAGGGGGCGGAGGCTACACCTTC	CASSGSRTGGGGYTF
TRBJ2-3	NA	TRBV7-9	TRBD2	TGTGCCAGCAGCAAAGGACTAGCGGCTAGCACAGATACGCAGTATTTT	CASSKGLAASTDTQYF
TRBJ2-2	NA	TRBV5-1	NA	TGCGCCAGCAGCTCAGAGCCGGGACTTGCGGCCACCGGGGAGCTGTTTTTT	CASSSEPGLAATGELFF
TRBJ1-3	NA	TRBV7-8	NA	TGTGCCAGCAGCTTAGGGACCTCTGGAAACACCATATATTTT	CASSLGTSGNTIYF
TRBJ2-2	NA	TRBV7-2	TRBD2	TGTGCCAGCAGCTCCGGACTAGCGGGTCACACCGGGGAGCTGTTTTTT	CASSSGLAGHTGELFF
TRBJ1-2	NA	TRBV11-2	NA	TGTGCCAGCAGCTCAGTATTGAGATATGGCTACACCTTC	CASSSVLRYGYTF
TRBJ1-1	NA	TRBV7-6	NA	TGTGCCAGCAGACGAACCCGAGAGAGGAACACTGAAGCTTTCTTT	CASRRTRERNTEAFF
TRBJ2-5	once	TRBV7-7	TRBD1	TGTGCCAGCAGCTTAGGACAGGGTCTGGTGGAGACCCAGTACTTC	CASSLGQGLVETQYF
TRBJ2-7	NA	TRBV28	TRBD2	TGTGCCAGCAGTGTTAGCGGGAGGGCCTCCTACGAGCAGTACTTC	CASSVSGRASYEQYF
TRBJ2-6	NA	TRBV28	NA	TGTGCCAGCAGTCCGTCAGACTCTGGGGCCAACGTCCTGACTTTC	CASSPSDSGANVLTF
TRBJ2-3	once	TRBV21-1	NA	TGTGCCAGCAGCTCCCCCCTAGCGGGCGCTAGCACAGATACGCAGTATTTT	CASSSPLAGASTDTQYF